The entry below describes one T cell receptor (beta chain). Germline trimming cut 7 bases from V and 0 bases from J; bases unmatched to any gene: 12. The CDR3 has 17 residues. Germline V gene data show CDR1 as SQVTM and CDR2 as ANQGSEA. The sample is drawn from a study of blood T cell repertoires in COVID-19. In the study overall: Spain, Italy and the United States supplied samples that represented acute and convalescent COVID-19.

Here immunoSEQ multiplex PCR was the method, and the copy in TCRdb shows in-frame clones only, minus some. This table holds 110,000 to 150,000 clones, more than 80% found once. This clonotype originated in a woman aged 80 or over in a cohort sampled during active or convalescent COVID-19. The chain couples TRBV29-1 to TRBJ1-5; TRBD1 agrees at 10 bases. The material sequenced was peripheral blood. DNA of the CDR3: TGCAGCGCTTCCGGGACAGGGGACGTTTATAGCAATCAGCCCCAGCATTTT. Translating gives CSASGTGDVYSNQPQHF.